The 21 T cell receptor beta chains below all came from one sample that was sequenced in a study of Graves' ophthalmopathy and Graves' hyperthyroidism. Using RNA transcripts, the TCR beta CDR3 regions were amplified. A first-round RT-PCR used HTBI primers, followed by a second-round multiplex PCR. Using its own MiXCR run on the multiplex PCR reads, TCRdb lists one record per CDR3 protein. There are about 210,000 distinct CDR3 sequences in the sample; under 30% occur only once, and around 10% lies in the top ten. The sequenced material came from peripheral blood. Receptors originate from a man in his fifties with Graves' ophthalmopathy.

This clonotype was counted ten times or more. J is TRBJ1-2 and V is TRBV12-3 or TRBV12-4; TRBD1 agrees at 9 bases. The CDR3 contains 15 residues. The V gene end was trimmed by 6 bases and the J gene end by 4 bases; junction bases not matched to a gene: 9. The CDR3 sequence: CASSSPTGGGYGYTF. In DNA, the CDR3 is TGTGCCAGCAGCTCTCCGACAGGGGGAGGCTATGGCTACACCTTC.

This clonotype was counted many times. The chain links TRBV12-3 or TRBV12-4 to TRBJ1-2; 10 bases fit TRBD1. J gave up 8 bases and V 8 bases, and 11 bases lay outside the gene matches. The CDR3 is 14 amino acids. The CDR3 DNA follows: TGTGCCAGCTCGGACCGGGACAGGGGAATAGGCTACACCTTC. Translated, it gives CASSDRDRGIGYTF.

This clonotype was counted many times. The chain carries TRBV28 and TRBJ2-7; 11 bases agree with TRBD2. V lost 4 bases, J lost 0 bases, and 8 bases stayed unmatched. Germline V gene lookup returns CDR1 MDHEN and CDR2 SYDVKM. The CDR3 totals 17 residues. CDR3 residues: CASSSASGRILSYEQYF. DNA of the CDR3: TGTGCCAGCAGTTCAGCTAGCGGGAGGATTCTCTCCTACGAGCAGTACTTC.

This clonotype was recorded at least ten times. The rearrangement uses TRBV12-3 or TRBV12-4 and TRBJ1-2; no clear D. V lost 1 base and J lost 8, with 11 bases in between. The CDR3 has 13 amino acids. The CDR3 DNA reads TGTGCCAGCAGTTTAGGCCCATCGGTCGGCTACACCTTC. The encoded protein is CASSLGPSVGYTF.

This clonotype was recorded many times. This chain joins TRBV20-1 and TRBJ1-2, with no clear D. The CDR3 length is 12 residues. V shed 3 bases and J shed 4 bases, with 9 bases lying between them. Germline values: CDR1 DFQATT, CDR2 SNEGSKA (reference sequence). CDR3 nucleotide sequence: TGCAGTGCTAGTCAATCCACCTATGGCTACACCTTC. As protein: CSASQSTYGYTF.

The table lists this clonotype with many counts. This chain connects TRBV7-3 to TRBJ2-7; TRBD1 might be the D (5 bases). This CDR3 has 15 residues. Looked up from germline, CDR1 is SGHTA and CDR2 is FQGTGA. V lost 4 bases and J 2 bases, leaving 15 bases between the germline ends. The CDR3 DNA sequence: TGTGCCAGCAGCTCCCCTGACAGTAACCCCTACGAGCAGTACTTC. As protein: CASSSPDSNPYEQYF.

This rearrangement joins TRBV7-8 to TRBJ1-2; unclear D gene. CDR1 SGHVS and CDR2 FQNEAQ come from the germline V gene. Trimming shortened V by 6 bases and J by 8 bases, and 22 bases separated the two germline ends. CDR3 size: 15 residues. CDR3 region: CASSSDVRPPFGYTF. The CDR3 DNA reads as TGTGCCAGCAGTTCTGACGTCCGGCCGCCTTTCGGCTACACCTTC.

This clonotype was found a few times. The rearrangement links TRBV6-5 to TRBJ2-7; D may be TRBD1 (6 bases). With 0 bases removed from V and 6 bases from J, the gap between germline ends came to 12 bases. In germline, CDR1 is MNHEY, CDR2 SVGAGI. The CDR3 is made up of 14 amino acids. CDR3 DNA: TGTGCCAGCAGTTACTCGACCCCAGGGGCCGAGCAGTACTTC. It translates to CASSYSTPGAEQYF.

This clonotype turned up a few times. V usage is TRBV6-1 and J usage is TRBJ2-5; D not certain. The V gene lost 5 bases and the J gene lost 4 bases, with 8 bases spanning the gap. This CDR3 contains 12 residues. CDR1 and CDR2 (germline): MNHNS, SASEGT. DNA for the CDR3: TGTGCCAGCAGTTCCGTGGGAGAGACCCAGTACTTC. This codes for CASSSVGETQYF.

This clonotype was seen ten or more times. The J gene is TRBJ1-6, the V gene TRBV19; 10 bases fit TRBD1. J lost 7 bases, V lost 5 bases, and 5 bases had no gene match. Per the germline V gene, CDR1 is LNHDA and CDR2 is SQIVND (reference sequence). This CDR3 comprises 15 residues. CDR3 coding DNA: TGTGCCAGTAGTGCCCTGGGACAGGGGAATTCACCCCTCCACTTT. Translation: CASSALGQGNSPLHF.

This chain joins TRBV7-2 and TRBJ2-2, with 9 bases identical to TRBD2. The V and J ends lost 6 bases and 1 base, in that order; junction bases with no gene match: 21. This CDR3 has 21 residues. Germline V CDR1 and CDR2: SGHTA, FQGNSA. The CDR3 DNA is TGTGCCAGCAGTAGCCCGGTCGGGGACGTAGCGGGAGCGCTGAACACCGGGGAGCTGTTTTTT. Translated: CASSSPVGDVAGALNTGELFF.

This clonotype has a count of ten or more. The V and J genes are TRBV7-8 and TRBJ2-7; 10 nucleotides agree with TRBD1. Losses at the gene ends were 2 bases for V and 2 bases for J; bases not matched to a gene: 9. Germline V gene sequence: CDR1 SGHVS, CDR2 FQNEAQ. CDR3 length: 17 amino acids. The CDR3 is CASSLISSGQGAYEQYF. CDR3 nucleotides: TGTGCCAGCAGCTTAATTTCTTCCGGACAGGGGGCCTACGAGCAGTACTTC.

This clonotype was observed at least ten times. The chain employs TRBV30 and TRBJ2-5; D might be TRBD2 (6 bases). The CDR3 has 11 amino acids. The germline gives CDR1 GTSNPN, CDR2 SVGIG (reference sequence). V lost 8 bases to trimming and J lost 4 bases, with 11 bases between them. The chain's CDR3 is CAATSLETQYF. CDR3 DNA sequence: TGTGCCGCTACTAGCCTAGAGACCCAGTACTTC.

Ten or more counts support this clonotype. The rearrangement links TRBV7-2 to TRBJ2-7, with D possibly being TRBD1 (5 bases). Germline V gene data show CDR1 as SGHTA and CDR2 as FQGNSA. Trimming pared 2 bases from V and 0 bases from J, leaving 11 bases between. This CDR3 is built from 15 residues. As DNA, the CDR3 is TGTGCCAGCAGCTTATCCTCCAGGGCCTCCTACGAGCAGTACTTC. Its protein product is CASSLSSRASYEQYF. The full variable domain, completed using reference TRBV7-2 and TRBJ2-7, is GAGVSQSPSNKVTEKGKDVELRCDPISGHTALYWYRQSLGQGLEFLIYFQGNSAPDKSGLPSDRFSAERTGGSVSTLTIQRTQQEDSAVYLCASSLSSRASYEQYFGPGTRLTVT.

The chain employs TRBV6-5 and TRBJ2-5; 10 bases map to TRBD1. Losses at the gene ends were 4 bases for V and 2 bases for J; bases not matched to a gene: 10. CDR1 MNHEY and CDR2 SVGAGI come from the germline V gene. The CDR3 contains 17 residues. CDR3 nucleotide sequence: TGTGCCAGCAGTTTTTTCCCCAGACAGGGGGCACAAGAGACCCAGTACTTC. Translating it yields CASSFFPRQGAQETQYF.

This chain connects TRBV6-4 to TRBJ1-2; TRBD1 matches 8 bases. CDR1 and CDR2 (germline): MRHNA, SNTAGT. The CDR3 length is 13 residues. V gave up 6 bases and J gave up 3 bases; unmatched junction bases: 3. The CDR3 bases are TGTGCCAGCAGAGACAGGGGTTACTATGGCTACACCTTC. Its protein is CASRDRGYYGYTF.

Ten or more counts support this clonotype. CDR3 sequence (DNA): TGTGCCAGCAGTTTAATTGGCTCCTACGAGCAGTACTTC. Its protein product is CASSLIGSYEQYF. The chain links TRBV28 to TRBJ2-7; D is unresolved. Germline V gene lookup returns CDR1 MDHEN and CDR2 SYDVKM. The CDR3 spans 13 residues. V shed 2 bases and J shed 0 bases, with 5 bases lying between them.

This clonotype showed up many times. Here the CDR3 reads CASSEGLADLYQETQYF. CDR3 nucleotide sequence: TGTGCCAGCAGCGAGGGACTAGCGGACCTGTACCAAGAGACCCAGTACTTC. The genes are TRBV7-2 and TRBJ2-5; 11 nucleotides align to TRBD2. Looked up from germline, CDR1 is SGHTA and CDR2 is FQGNSA. V lost 5 bases to trimming and J lost 0 bases; unmatched junction nucleotides: 8. This CDR3 contains 17 residues. Based on the CDR3 plus reference TRBV7-2 and TRBJ2-5, the full variable domain is GAGVSQSPSNKVTEKGKDVELRCDPISGHTALYWYRQSLGQGLEFLIYFQGNSAPDKSGLPSDRFSAERTGGSVSTLTIQRTQQEDSAVYLCASSEGLADLYQETQYFGPGTRLLVL.

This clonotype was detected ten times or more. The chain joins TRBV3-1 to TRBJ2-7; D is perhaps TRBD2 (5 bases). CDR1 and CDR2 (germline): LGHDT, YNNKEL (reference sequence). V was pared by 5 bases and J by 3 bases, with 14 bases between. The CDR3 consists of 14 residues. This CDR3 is CASSMAGALYEQYF. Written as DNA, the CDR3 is TGTGCCAGCAGCATGGCGGGCGCGCTCTACGAGCAGTACTTC.

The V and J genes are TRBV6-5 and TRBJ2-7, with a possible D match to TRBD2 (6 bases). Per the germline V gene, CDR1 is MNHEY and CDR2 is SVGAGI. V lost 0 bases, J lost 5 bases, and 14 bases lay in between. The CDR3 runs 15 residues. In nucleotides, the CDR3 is TGTGCCAGCAGTTACTCGTATGGGACTGACCACGAGCAGTACTTC. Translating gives CASSYSYGTDHEQYF.

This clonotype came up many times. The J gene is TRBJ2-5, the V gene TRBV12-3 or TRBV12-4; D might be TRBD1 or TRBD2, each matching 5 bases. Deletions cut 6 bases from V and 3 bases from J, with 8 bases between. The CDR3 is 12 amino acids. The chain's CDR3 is CASRRGEETQYF. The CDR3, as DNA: TGTGCCAGCAGGAGGGGCGAAGAGACCCAGTACTTC.